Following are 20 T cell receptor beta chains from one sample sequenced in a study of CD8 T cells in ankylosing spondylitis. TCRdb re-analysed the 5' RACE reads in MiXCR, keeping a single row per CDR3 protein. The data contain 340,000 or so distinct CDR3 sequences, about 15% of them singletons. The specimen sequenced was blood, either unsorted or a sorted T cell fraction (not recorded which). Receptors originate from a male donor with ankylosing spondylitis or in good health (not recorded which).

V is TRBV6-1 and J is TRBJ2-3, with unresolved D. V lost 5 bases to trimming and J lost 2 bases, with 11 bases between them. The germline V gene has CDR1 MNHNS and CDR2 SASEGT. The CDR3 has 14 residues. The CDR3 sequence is CASSRPAVTDTQYF. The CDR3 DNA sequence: TGTGCCAGCAGTCGTCCCGCGGTCACAGATACGCAGTATTTT.

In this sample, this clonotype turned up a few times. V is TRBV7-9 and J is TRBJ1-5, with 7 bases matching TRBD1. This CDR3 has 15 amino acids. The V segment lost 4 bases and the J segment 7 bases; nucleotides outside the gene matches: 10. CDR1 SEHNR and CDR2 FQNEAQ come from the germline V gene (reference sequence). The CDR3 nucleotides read TGTGCCAGCAGCTCCGACAGGGAGGAGAGGCAGCCCCAGCATTTT. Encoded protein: CASSSDREERQPQHF.

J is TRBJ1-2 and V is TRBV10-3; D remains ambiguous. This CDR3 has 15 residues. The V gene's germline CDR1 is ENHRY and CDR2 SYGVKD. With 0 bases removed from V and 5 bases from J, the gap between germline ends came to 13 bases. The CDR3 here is CAISESRGSSYGYTF. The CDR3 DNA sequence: TGTGCCATCAGTGAGTCAAGAGGGTCTTCATATGGCTACACCTTC.

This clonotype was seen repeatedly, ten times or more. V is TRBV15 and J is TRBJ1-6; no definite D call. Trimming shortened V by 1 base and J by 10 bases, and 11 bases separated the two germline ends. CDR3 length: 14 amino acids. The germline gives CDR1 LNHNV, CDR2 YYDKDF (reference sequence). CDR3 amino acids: CATSRVAVGSPLHF. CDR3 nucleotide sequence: TGTGCCACCAGCAGAGTAGCAGTAGGATCACCCCTCCACTTT.

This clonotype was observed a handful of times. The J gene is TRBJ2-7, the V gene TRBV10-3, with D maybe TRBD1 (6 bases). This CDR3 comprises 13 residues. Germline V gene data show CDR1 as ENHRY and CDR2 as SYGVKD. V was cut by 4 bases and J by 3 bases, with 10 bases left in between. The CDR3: CAISGQVSYEQYF. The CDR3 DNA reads TGTGCCATCAGTGGACAGGTGAGCTACGAGCAGTACTTC.

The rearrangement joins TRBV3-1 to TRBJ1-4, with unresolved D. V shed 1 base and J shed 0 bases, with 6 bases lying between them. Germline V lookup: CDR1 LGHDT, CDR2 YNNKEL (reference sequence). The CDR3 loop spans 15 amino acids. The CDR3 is CASSQGGTTNEKLFF. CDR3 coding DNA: TGTGCCAGCAGCCAAGGCGGTACAACTAATGAAAAACTGTTTTTT.

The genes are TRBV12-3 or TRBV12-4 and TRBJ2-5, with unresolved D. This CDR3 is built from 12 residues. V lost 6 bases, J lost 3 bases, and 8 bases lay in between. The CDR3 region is CASRASEETQYF. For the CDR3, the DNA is TGTGCCAGCAGGGCATCGGAAGAGACCCAGTACTTC.

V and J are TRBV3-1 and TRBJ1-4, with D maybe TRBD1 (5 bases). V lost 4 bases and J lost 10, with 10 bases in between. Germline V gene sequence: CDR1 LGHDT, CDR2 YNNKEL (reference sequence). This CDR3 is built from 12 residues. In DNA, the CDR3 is TGTGCCAGCAGCCTTGACAGTGGAAAACTGTTTTTT. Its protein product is CASSLDSGKLFF. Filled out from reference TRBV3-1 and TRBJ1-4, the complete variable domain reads DTAVSQTPKYLVTQMGNDKSIKCEQNLGHDTMYWYKQDSKKFLKIMFSYNNKELIINETVPNRFSPKSPDKAHLNLHINSLELGDSAVYFCASSLDSGKLFFGSGTQLSVL.

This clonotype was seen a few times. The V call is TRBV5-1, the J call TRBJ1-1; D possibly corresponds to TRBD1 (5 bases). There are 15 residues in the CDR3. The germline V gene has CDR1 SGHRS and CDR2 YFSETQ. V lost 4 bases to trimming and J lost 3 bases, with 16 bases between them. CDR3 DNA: TGCGCCAGCAGCCCGGGGGGTGGGGGTTACACTGAAGCTTTCTTT. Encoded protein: CASSPGGGGYTEAFF.

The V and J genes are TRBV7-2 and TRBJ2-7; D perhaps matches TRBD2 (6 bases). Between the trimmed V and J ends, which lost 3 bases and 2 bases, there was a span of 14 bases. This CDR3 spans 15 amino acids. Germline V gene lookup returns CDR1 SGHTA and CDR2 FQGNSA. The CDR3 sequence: CASSFMAGLTYEQYF. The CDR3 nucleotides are TGTGCCAGCAGCTTTATGGCGGGGCTTACCTACGAGCAGTACTTC.

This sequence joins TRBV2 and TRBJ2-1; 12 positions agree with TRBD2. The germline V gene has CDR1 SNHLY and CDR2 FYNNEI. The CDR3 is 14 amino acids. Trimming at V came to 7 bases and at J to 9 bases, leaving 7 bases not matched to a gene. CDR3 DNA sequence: TGTGCCAGCATGCTAGCGGGAGGGCCCAGTGAGCAGTTCTTC. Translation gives CASMLAGGPSEQFF.

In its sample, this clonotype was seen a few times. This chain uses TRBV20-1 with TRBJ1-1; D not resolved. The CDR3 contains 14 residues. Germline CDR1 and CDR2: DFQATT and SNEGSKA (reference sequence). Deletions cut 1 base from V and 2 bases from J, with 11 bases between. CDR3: CSARVGHANTEAFF. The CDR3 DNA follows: TGCAGTGCTAGAGTCGGGCACGCTAACACTGAAGCTTTCTTT.

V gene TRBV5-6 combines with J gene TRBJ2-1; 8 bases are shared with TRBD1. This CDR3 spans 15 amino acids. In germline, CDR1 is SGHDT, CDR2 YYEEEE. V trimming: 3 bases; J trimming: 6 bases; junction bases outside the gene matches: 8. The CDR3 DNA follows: TGTGCCAGCAGCTCAGACAGGGGTTCCGGCAATGAGCAGTTCTTC. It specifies CASSSDRGSGNEQFF.

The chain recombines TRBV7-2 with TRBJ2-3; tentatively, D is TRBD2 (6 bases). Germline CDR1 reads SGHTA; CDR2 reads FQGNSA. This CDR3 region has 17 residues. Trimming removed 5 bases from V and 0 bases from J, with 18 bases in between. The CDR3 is CASSPRREVLSTDTQYF. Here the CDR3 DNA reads TGTGCCAGCAGCCCGCGGAGGGAAGTACTTAGCACAGATACGCAGTATTTT.

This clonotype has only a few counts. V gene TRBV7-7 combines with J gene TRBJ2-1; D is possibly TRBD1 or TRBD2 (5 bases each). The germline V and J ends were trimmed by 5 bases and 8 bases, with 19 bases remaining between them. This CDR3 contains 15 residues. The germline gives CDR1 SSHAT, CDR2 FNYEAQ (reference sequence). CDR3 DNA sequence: TGTGCCAGCAGCCGAGGGGCTGGGCGGAGTGATGAGCAGTTCTTC. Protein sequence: CASSRGAGRSDEQFF.

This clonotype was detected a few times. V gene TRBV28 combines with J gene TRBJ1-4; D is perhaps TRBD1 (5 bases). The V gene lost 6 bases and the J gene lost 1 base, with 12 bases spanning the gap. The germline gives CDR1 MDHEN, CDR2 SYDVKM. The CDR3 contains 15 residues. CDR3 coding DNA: TGTGCCAGCAGCCCGCCGGACATAACTAATGAAAAACTGTTTTTT. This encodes CASSPPDITNEKLFF. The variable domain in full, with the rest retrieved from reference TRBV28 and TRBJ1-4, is DVKVTQSSRYLVKRTGEKVFLECVQDMDHENMFWYRQDPGLGLRLIYFSYDVKMKEKGDIPEGYSVSREKKERFSLILESASTNQTSMYLCASSPPDITNEKLFFGSGTQLSVL.

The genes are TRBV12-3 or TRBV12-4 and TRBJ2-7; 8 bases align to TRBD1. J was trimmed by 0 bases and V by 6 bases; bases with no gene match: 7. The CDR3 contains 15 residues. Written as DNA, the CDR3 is TGTGCCAGCAGGACGGGACAGGATCCCTCCTACGAGCAGTACTTC. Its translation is CASRTGQDPSYEQYF.

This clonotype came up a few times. CDR3 protein: CASTQGTWDTGELFF. The CDR3 DNA is TGCGCCAGCACACAGGGCACGTGGGACACCGGGGAGCTGTTTTTT. The gene calls are TRBV5-1 and TRBJ2-2; D might be TRBD1 (6 bases). The CDR3 spans 15 residues. Germline-derived CDR1 and CDR2 are SGHRS and YFSETQ. V was clipped by 6 bases and J by 3 bases, with 15 bases between them.

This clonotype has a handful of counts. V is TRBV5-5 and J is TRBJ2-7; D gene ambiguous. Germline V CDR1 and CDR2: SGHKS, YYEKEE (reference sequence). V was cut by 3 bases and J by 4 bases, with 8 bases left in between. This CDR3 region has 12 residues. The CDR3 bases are TGTGCCAGCAGCTCCCAAACGTACGAGCAGTACTTC. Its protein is CASSSQTYEQYF.

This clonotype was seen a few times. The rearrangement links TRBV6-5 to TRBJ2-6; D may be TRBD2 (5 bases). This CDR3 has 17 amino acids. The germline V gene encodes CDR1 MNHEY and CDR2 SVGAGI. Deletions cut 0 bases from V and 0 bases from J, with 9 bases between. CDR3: CASSYSRAGSGANVLTF. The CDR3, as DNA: TGTGCCAGCAGTTACTCGAGGGCGGGCTCTGGGGCCAACGTCCTGACTTTC.